The 5 T cell receptor beta chains presented below share a single source sample, sequenced in a study of blood T cells in healthy people across ages. For the second PCR, which ran for roughly 6 to 11 cycles, a sample-barcoded 5' primer and a J-beta primer mix were used. Using its own MiXCR run on the 5' RACE reads, TCRdb lists one record per CDR3 protein. The sample has fewer than 1 million distinct CDR3 sequences, under 45% seen once. The sample consisted of blood. The receptors shown here come from a man in his sixties in good health.

CDR3: CSANRGGDEKLFF. The CDR3 nucleotides read TGCAGTGCTAACAGGGGGGGGGATGAAAAACTGTTTTTT. V and J are TRBV20-1 and TRBJ1-4, with 8 bases matching TRBD1. V trimming: 4 bases; J trimming: 6 bases; junction bases outside the gene matches: 4. This CDR3 spans 13 amino acids. Looked up from germline, CDR1 is DFQATT and CDR2 is SNEGSKA (reference sequence).

The chain recombines TRBV4-1 with TRBJ2-7; TRBD2 matches at 7 bases. The J call may be mistaken, given a closer DNA end match to TRBJ2-5. Germline assignment: CDR1 MGHRA and CDR2 YSYEKL. This CDR3 spans 14 amino acids. The CDR3 region has the DNA TGCGCCAGCAGCCCCCCTACGGGGGGAGGGACCCAGTACTTC. It specifies CASSPPTGGGTQYF.

This clonotype turned up a few times. The chain links TRBV5-1 to TRBJ1-1; D may be TRBD1 (6 bases). Trimming removed 2 bases from V and 5 bases from J, with 13 bases in between. The CDR3 covers 14 residues. Germline V gene lookup returns CDR1 SGHRS and CDR2 YFSETQ. This chain's CDR3 is CASSLQGGKTEAFF. The CDR3 nucleotides are TGCGCCAGCAGCTTACAGGGCGGAAAGACTGAAGCTTTCTTT.

J is TRBJ2-3 and V is TRBV9, with a tentative D call TRBD2 (6 bases). CDR3 size: 15 residues. Germline V lookup: CDR1 SGDLS, CDR2 YYNGEE. Between the trimmed V and J ends, which lost 4 bases and 2 bases, there was a span of 14 bases. CDR3: CASSQRGLYTDTQYF. DNA of the CDR3: TGTGCCAGCAGCCAGAGAGGACTATACACAGATACGCAGTATTTT.

A word on this clonotype: Given a much more abundant clone one base away, this may be a read error. The chain links TRBV6-2 or TRBV6-3 to TRBJ2-1; a possible D gene is TRBD1 (6 bases). This CDR3 comprises 14 residues. Trimming took off 0 bases at V and 5 bases at J, with 8 bases between the two ends. Germline V gene data show CDR1 as MNHEY and CDR2 as SVGEGT. The CDR3 sequence is CASSYSTGNNEQFF. The CDR3 DNA sequence: TGTGCCAGCAGTTACTCGACAGGCAACAATGAGCAGTTCTTC.